This paragraph covers one T cell receptor (beta chain) sequence. Only in-frame clones appear in the TCRdb table, and some are missing; sequencing was by immunoSEQ multiplex PCR. The sample carries some 300,000 clones, 80% recorded once. These data come from a study of cytotoxic CD8 clonotypes in ibrutinib-treated CLL. Germline V gene data show CDR1 as SGDLS and CDR2 as YYNGEE. The CDR3 extends over 18 amino acids. The V segment lost 0 bases and the J segment 1 base; nucleotides outside the gene matches: 6. The material sequenced was PBMCs, taken before ibrutinib treatment. The chain employs TRBV9 and TRBJ2-1; TRBD2 matches at 11 bases. This sequence was found in a human donor with chronic lymphocytic leukemia. The DNA of the CDR3 is TGTGCCAGCAGCGTAGGCACTAGCGGGAGTCTGTCCTACAATGAGCAGTTCTTC. It encodes CASSVGTSGSLSYNEQFF.